This TCR beta chain was captured in a study of cytomegalovirus exposure and HLA in healthy donors. Overall study: Per a later analysis, the roughly 640 first-cohort and some 110 validation repertoires shared one platform. Broader study findings: A few of the chains that were CMV-associated were confirmed in vitro to be specific for CMV antigens. It was about 150 TCR beta chains that were listed as cytomegalovirus-associated.

Germline V gene lookup returns CDR1 MNHEY and CDR2 SMNVEV (reference sequence). Trimming removed 0 bases from V and 2 bases from J; junction bases left unmatched: 4. The CDR3 loop spans 16 amino acids. About this clone itself: The antigen remains unidentified.

The study drew the donors from its roughly 120-subject validation cohort, separate from the 666-subject first cohort. Here immunoSEQ multiplex PCR was the method, and the copy in TCRdb shows in-frame clones only, minus some. Of roughly 270,000 clones in the sample, 88% were seen once. Sequencing was performed on PBMCs. The source of this sequence is a young woman in good health and CMV-seronegative. The rearrangement uses TRBV27 and TRBJ2-1, with 7 nucleotides matching TRBD2. The CDR3 coding sequence is TGTGCCAGCAGTTTATCTGGGGGGGGGACCTACAATGAGCAGTTCTTC. Translated, it gives CASSLSGGGTYNEQFF.